What follows are 32 T cell receptor beta chains derived from one specimen sequenced in a study of T cell changes during pregnancy in multiple sclerosis. Sequencing used immunoSEQ multiplex PCR; TCRdb keeps in-frame clones, though not all of them. The table lists 50,000 to 65,000 clones, approximately 90% of them singletons. Sequences were derived from peripheral blood, sampled in the second trimester of pregnancy. Source of these receptors: a female donor with multiple sclerosis, enrolled in a pregnancy study.

CDR3 sequence: CAHGGTQNTGELFF. The CDR3 DNA reads as TGTGCCCACGGGGGGACACAGAACACCGGGGAGCTGTTTTTT. The J gene is TRBJ2-2, the V gene TRBV13; a weak D match, TRBD2 (7 bases). Germline CDR1 is PRHDT and CDR2 is FYEKMQ (reference sequence). The CDR3 has 14 amino acids. V was pared by 11 bases and J by 1 base, with 14 bases between.

The chain combines TRBV6-6 with TRBJ2-7; the match to TRBD2 covers 8 bases. The CDR3 spans 14 residues. J lost 3 bases, V lost 7 bases, and 8 bases had no gene match. Germline V gene lookup returns CDR1 MNHNY and CDR2 SVGAGI (reference sequence). In DNA, the CDR3 is TGTGCCAGCACCCCCCGAACTAGCGGCTACGAGCAGTACTTC. It codes for CASTPRTSGYEQYF.

This clone has a handful of counts. The chain combines TRBV19 with TRBJ2-2; 7 nucleotides align to TRBD2. The junction had 11 bases not matched to a gene; V was cut back by 6 bases and J by 4 bases. CDR1 and CDR2 from the germline V gene are LNHDA and SQIVND (reference sequence). The CDR3 length is 16 residues. For the CDR3, the DNA is TGTGCCAGTAGCAACGGACTGACGGGAGGCACCGGGGAGCTGTTTTTT. Its translation: CASSNGLTGGTGELFF.

The chain uses TRBV4-2 and TRBJ2-3, with 10 bases aligning to TRBD1. CDR1 and CDR2 (germline): LGHNA, YNFKEQ. The CDR3 totals 16 residues. V lost 0 bases to trimming and J lost 4 bases; unmatched junction nucleotides: 4. The CDR3: CASSQERGQGADTQYF. Written as DNA, the CDR3 is TGTGCCAGCAGCCAAGAGCGCGGACAGGGGGCAGATACGCAGTATTTT.

This clone appeared a few times. J is TRBJ1-5 and V is TRBV7-3, with D uncertain. Trimming cost V 3 bases and J 3 bases, with 6 bases left between them. Germline assignment: CDR1 SGHTA and CDR2 FQGTGA. This CDR3 comprises 13 residues. CDR3 sequence reads: CASSFGPNQPQHF. Written as DNA, the CDR3 is TGTGCCAGCAGCTTTGGCCCCAATCAGCCCCAGCATTTT.

The rearrangement joins TRBV2 to TRBJ1-6; D unclear. The CDR3 is 15 amino acids. Germline CDR1 and CDR2: SNHLY and FYNNEI. Trimming left V 4 bases short and J 9 bases short, with 16 bases between. CDR3 region: CASSVAPPGASPLHF. In DNA form, the CDR3 reads TGTGCCAGCAGTGTGGCCCCCCCGGGTGCTTCACCCCTCCACTTT.

The rearrangement uses TRBV28 and TRBJ1-2; maybe TRBD1 (6 bases). This CDR3 has 13 residues. Looked up from germline, CDR1 is MDHEN and CDR2 is SYDVKM. Trimming removed 3 bases at V and 5 bases at J, with 10 bases between. The CDR3 DNA sequence: TGTGCCAGCAGTTTGGCAGGACAGTATGGCTACACCTTC. Protein sequence: CASSLAGQYGYTF.

The chain joins TRBV6-5 to TRBJ1-2, with 7 bases matching TRBD1. Germline trimming cut 6 bases from V and 2 bases from J; bases unmatched to any gene: 3. The CDR3 loop spans 13 amino acids. The germline V gene encodes CDR1 MNHEY and CDR2 SVGAGI. The CDR3, as DNA: TGTGCCAGCAGGTCACAGGGGAACTATGGCTACACCTTC. Residues: CASRSQGNYGYTF.

The V call is TRBV28, the J call TRBJ1-3; 8 bases align to TRBD1. The trim removed 3 bases at V and 0 bases at J, leaving 4 bases unmatched. CDR1 and CDR2 from the germline V gene are MDHEN and SYDVKM. The CDR3 loop spans 16 amino acids. CDR3 sequence reads: CASSFRTGGSGNTIYF. CDR3 bases: TGTGCCAGCAGTTTCAGAACAGGGGGCTCTGGAAACACCATATATTTT.

V usage is TRBV9 and J usage is TRBJ2-6, with 8 positions matching TRBD1. Losses at the gene ends were 4 bases for V and 0 bases for J; bases not matched to a gene: 6. Germline V CDR1 and CDR2: SGDLS, YYNGEE. This CDR3 region has 17 residues. As DNA, the CDR3 is TGTGCCAGCAGCTACTCAGGGGGCTACTCTGGGGCCAACGTCCTGACTTTC. This translates into CASSYSGGYSGANVLTF.

The chain uses TRBV5-1 and TRBJ2-2; D uncertain. V lost 4 bases to trimming and J lost 3 bases, with 10 bases between them. Per the germline V gene, CDR1 is SGHRS and CDR2 is YFSETQ. The CDR3 is made up of 14 amino acids. The CDR3 DNA is TGCGCCAGCAGCCCTTACTCCGACACCGGGGAGCTGTTTTTT. It is translated as CASSPYSDTGELFF.

This clone has just one count. The V call is TRBV11-2, the J call TRBJ2-7, with TRBD1 identical over 8 bases. Germline CDR1 SGHAT, CDR2 FQNNGV. V shed 6 bases, J shed 4 bases, and the junction held 8 bases outside the gene matches. This CDR3 is 14 amino acids long. Here the CDR3 reads CASSSTGGGYEQYF. The CDR3 DNA sequence: TGTGCCAGCAGTTCCACAGGGGGTGGGTACGAGCAGTACTTC.

The rearrangement joins TRBV18 to TRBJ2-3; D possibly corresponds to TRBD1 (6 bases). This CDR3 is 13 amino acids long. The V gene lost 6 bases and the J gene lost 4 bases, with 11 bases spanning the gap. Germline CDR1 reads KGHSH; CDR2 reads LQKENI. CDR3 residues: CASSNRDPDTQYF. The CDR3 nucleotides read TGTGCCAGCTCGAACAGGGACCCAGATACGCAGTATTTT. Drawing the rest from reference TRBV18 and TRBJ2-3, the complete variable domain is NAGVMQNPRHLVRRRGQEARLRCSPMKGHSHVYWYRQLPEEGLKFMVYLQKENIIDESGMPKERFSAEFPKEGPSILRIQQVVRGDSAAYFCASSNRDPDTQYFGPGTRLTVL.

The genes are TRBV30 and TRBJ2-1; 7 nucleotides agree with TRBD1. This CDR3 spans 13 amino acids. Germline lookup yields CDR1 GTSNPN and CDR2 SVGIG (reference sequence). The ends lost 1 base at V and 6 bases at J; junction bases unmatched: 3. CDR3 sequence (DNA): TGTGCCTGGAGTGGGGGACAGTTCAATGAGCAGTTCTTC. Its protein is CAWSGGQFNEQFF.

This clone was seen only a few times. The chain employs TRBV5-1 and TRBJ2-3, with 14 bases lining up with TRBD2. The CDR3 extends over 16 amino acids. The V gene's germline CDR1 is SGHRS and CDR2 YFSETQ. Trimming removed 4 bases from V and 6 bases from J; junction bases left unmatched: 7. Here the CDR3 reads CASSRTSGGPGDTQYF. Written as DNA, the CDR3 is TGCGCCAGCAGCCGGACTAGCGGGGGGCCAGGGGATACGCAGTATTTT.

The chain combines TRBV15 with TRBJ1-2; D not resolved. V was pared by 1 base and J by 6 bases, with 12 bases between. The CDR3 is 14 residues long. In germline, CDR1 is LNHNV, CDR2 YYDKDF (reference sequence). In DNA, the CDR3 is TGTGCCACCAGCAGAGGGGAGTTTTGGGATGGCTACACCTTC. Encoded protein: CATSRGEFWDGYTF.

V is TRBV4-3 and J is TRBJ2-1, with D uncertain. Trimming left V 0 bases short and J 2 bases short, with 17 bases between. CDR1 and CDR2 from the germline V gene are LGHNA and YSLEER. The CDR3 covers 18 residues. CDR3 coding DNA: TGCGCCAGCAGCCAAGACTCCTCCGACTTTCTGGCCTACAATGAGCAGTTCTTC. It specifies CASSQDSSDFLAYNEQFF.

V is TRBV7-3 and J is TRBJ1-2; unclear D gene. Germline CDR1 reads SGHTA; CDR2 reads FQGTGA. The CDR3 loop spans 13 amino acids. The V gene lost 4 bases and the J gene lost 7 bases, with 13 bases spanning the gap. The DNA of the CDR3 is TGTGCCAGCAGCTCCACAGAGGAGGTTGGCTACACCTTC. Its protein product is CASSSTEEVGYTF.

The V call is TRBV5-6, the J call TRBJ1-1; a possible D gene is TRBD1 (6 bases). CDR1 is SGHDT, CDR2 YYEEEE, per germline. CDR3 size: 14 residues. V was shortened by 0 bases and J by 4 bases, with 10 bases between the two germline ends. Here the CDR3 DNA reads TGTGCCAGCAGCTTGGGGCTAGGGGGCACTGAAGCTTTCTTT. Amino acids: CASSLGLGGTEAFF.

The V gene is TRBV4-3, the J gene TRBJ2-2; 9 nucleotides agree with TRBD2. Germline-derived CDR1 and CDR2 are LGHNA and YSLEER. Germline trimming cut 0 bases from V and 7 bases from J; bases unmatched to any gene: 3. CDR3 size: 15 residues. CDR3 in DNA: TGCGCCAGCAGCCAAGAGGGGACTAGCTACGGGGAGCTGTTTTTT. This translates into CASSQEGTSYGELFF.

The chain is built from TRBV4-3 and TRBJ2-4, with D hard to call. The V gene lost 0 bases and the J gene lost 7 bases, with 7 bases spanning the gap. CDR1 and CDR2 from the germline V gene are LGHNA and YSLEER. The CDR3 totals 13 residues. CDR3 loop: CASSQDVGNIQYF. In DNA form, the CDR3 reads TGCGCCAGCAGCCAAGATGTCGGGAACATTCAGTACTTC.

The rearrangement links TRBV9 to TRBJ1-2; weak D call: TRBD1 (5 bases). The V and J ends lost 4 bases and 2 bases respectively, with 12 bases between them. Germline lookup yields CDR1 SGDLS and CDR2 YYNGEE. The CDR3 totals 14 residues. The CDR3 loop is CASSPQQANYGYTF. The CDR3 DNA reads TGTGCCAGCAGCCCCCAACAGGCCAACTATGGCTACACCTTC.

The rearrangement joins TRBV2 to TRBJ2-5; D not resolved. This CDR3 has 16 amino acids. The germline V gene has CDR1 SNHLY and CDR2 FYNNEI. Trimming pared 4 bases from V and 3 bases from J, leaving 18 bases between. This CDR3 is CASSAPLSRPEETQYF. The CDR3 DNA sequence: TGTGCCAGCAGTGCCCCGCTTTCGAGGCCCGAAGAGACCCAGTACTTC. Filled out from reference TRBV2 and TRBJ2-5, the complete variable domain reads EPEVTQTPSHQVTQMGQEVILRCVPISNHLYFYWYRQILGQKVEFLVSFYNNEISEKSEIFDDQFSVERPDGSNFTLKIRSTKLEDSAMYFCASSAPLSRPEETQYFGPGTRLLVL.

The chain is built from TRBV15 and TRBJ1-5, with 8 bases matching TRBD1. This CDR3 region has 15 residues. Germline lookup yields CDR1 LNHNV and CDR2 YYDKDF (reference sequence). With V trimmed by 4 bases and J by 9 bases, 11 bases remained unmatched. The DNA of the CDR3 is TGTGCCACCAGCACCACGGACAGGGTTGGTTGGCCCCAGCATTTT. This gives the protein CATSTTDRVGWPQHF.

The genes are TRBV7-2 and TRBJ2-1; D uncertain. In germline, CDR1 is SGHTA, CDR2 FQGNSA. Trimming shortened V by 4 bases and J by 4 bases, and 11 bases separated the two germline ends. The CDR3 runs to 14 residues. CDR3 sequence reads: CASSSRTSYNEQFF. The DNA of the CDR3 is TGTGCCAGCAGCTCGAGAACGTCTTACAATGAGCAGTTCTTC.

The genes are TRBV5-1 and TRBJ1-2, with D maybe TRBD1 (5 bases). The germline V and J ends were trimmed by 0 bases and 4 bases, with 10 bases remaining between them. The germline V gene encodes CDR1 SGHRS and CDR2 YFSETQ. The CDR3 has 14 amino acids. Here the CDR3 reads CASSLVGAVYGYTF. CDR3 nucleotide sequence: TGCGCCAGCAGCTTGGTTGGGGCAGTCTATGGCTACACCTTC.

This clone has a single count. The CDR3 protein is CASSFHGQETQYF. The CDR3 bases are TGTGCCAGCAGCTTTCACGGGCAAGAGACCCAGTACTTC. The chain carries TRBV2 and TRBJ2-5, with no clear D. Per the germline V gene, CDR1 is SNHLY and CDR2 is FYNNEI. The ends were cut back, 6 bases at V and 2 bases at J, with 10 bases in the middle. The CDR3 is 13 residues long.

The chain joins TRBV11-2 to TRBJ2-1; 10 bases match TRBD2. The CDR3 length is 14 residues. The V gene's germline CDR1 is SGHAT and CDR2 FQNNGV. V lost 6 bases and J lost 12; bases outside the gene matches: 11. CDR3 sequence reads: CASSERGGQWAQFF. In DNA, the CDR3 is TGTGCCAGCAGTGAGCGGGGGGGCCAATGGGCGCAGTTCTTC.

The chain combines TRBV28 with TRBJ1-6; 8 bases agree with TRBD1. CDR1 is MDHEN and CDR2 is SYDVKM in the germline V gene. V lost 3 bases to trimming and J lost 0 bases; unmatched junction nucleotides: 7. The CDR3 is made up of 18 amino acids. CDR3 bases: TGTGCCAGCAGTTTCTTTCCCGGACAGGGCTCCTATAATTCACCCCTCCACTTT. It is translated as CASSFFPGQGSYNSPLHF.

CDR3 region: CASSLGDRVEQYF. In DNA, the CDR3 is TGTGCCAGCAGCTTAGGGGACAGGGTCGAGCAGTACTTC. The chain employs TRBV7-9 and TRBJ2-7, with 9 positions matching TRBD1. The V segment lost 1 base and the J segment 6 bases; nucleotides outside the gene matches: 1. The CDR3 has 13 residues. The germline V gene encodes CDR1 SEHNR and CDR2 FQNEAQ (reference sequence).

V usage is TRBV6-1 and J usage is TRBJ2-5; 12 nucleotides agree with TRBD2. The V gene's germline CDR1 is MNHNS and CDR2 SASEGT. The CDR3 loop spans 14 amino acids. After removal of 6 bases from V and 5 bases from J, the junction contained 4 bases not matched to a gene. The CDR3 region is CASRTSGGGETQYF. The CDR3 nucleotides read TGTGCCAGCAGGACTAGCGGGGGAGGGGAGACCCAGTACTTC.

The chain uses TRBV4-3 and TRBJ2-3, with D possibly being TRBD2 (5 bases). The CDR3 has 16 residues. Germline V gene sequence: CDR1 LGHNA, CDR2 YSLEER. Trimming shortened V by 3 bases and J by 1 base, and 14 bases separated the two germline ends. The CDR3, as DNA: TGCGCCAGCAGCCACGTTGAGGGAAGGGGCACAGATACGCAGTATTTT. Protein product: CASSHVEGRGTDTQYF.